The 4 T cell receptor beta chains given below trace back to one sample, sequenced in a study of blood T cell repertoires in COVID-19. Sequenced by immunoSEQ multiplex PCR; TCRdb stores in-frame clones only, minus some. This table holds under 300,000 clones, 65% to 85% found once. The sample taken for sequencing was peripheral blood. These receptors all stem from a middle-aged woman with active or convalescent COVID-19.

There are many counts of this clone. The genes are TRBV7-7 and TRBJ2-1; 9 bases are a match to TRBD1. V was pared by 5 bases and J by 5 bases, with 4 bases of the junction left unmatched. Germline CDR1 reads SSHAT; CDR2 reads FNYEAQ (reference sequence). This CDR3 comprises 14 residues. CDR3 nucleotide sequence: TGTGCCAGCAGCCGGGACAGGGTCCACAATGAGCAGTTCTTC. Translated, it gives CASSRDRVHNEQFF.

The chain joins TRBV6-5 to TRBJ1-1; D perhaps matches TRBD1 (5 bases). Trimming stripped 6 bases from V and 3 bases from J, with 14 bases between. The CDR3 is made up of 14 amino acids. Germline CDR1 and CDR2: MNHEY and SVGAGI. The CDR3 sequence: CASRGGVHDTEAFF. The CDR3 coding sequence is TGTGCCAGCAGGGGAGGGGTCCACGACACTGAAGCTTTCTTT.

This clone was seen only a few times. The rearrangement links TRBV5-1 to TRBJ1-1; D possibly corresponds to TRBD1 (5 bases). V gave up 1 base and J gave up 4 bases, with 11 bases separating them. The CDR3 has 14 residues. Germline loops: CDR1 SGHRS, CDR2 YFSETQ. As DNA, the CDR3 is TGCGCCAGCAGCTTGAGGGGTTCACTCACTGAAGCTTTCTTT. Its protein product is CASSLRGSLTEAFF.

This clone appeared a few times. The chain employs TRBV6-5 and TRBJ1-2; possible D gene TRBD1, 6 bases. Per the germline V gene, CDR1 is MNHEY and CDR2 is SVGAGI. Between the trimmed V and J ends, which lost 4 bases and 3 bases, there was a span of 9 bases. CDR3 length: 13 amino acids. The CDR3 nucleotides are TGTGCCAGCAGTTCGCCAGGGGACTATGGCTACACCTTC. It specifies CASSSPGDYGYTF.